This TCR beta chain appears in the sequencing data of a study of glioma-infiltrating T cells after dendritic cell vaccination. Sequenced by immunoSEQ multiplex PCR; TCRdb stores in-frame clones only, minus some. This table has roughly 83,000 clones, around 84% appearing once. This clone was observed a few times. Germline loops: CDR1 KGHSH, CDR2 LQKENI. Deletions cut 5 bases from V and 4 bases from J, with 14 bases between. The CDR3 consists of 15 residues. The V and J genes are TRBV18 and TRBJ1-4, with D tentatively TRBD1 (6 bases). The specimen was blood, collected before dendritic cell vaccination. This clonotype was sampled from a human donor with glioblastoma. In DNA, the CDR3 is TGTGCCAGCTCAAACCGACAGGAGATTAATGAAAAACTGTTTTTT. This gives the protein CASSNRQEINEKLFF.